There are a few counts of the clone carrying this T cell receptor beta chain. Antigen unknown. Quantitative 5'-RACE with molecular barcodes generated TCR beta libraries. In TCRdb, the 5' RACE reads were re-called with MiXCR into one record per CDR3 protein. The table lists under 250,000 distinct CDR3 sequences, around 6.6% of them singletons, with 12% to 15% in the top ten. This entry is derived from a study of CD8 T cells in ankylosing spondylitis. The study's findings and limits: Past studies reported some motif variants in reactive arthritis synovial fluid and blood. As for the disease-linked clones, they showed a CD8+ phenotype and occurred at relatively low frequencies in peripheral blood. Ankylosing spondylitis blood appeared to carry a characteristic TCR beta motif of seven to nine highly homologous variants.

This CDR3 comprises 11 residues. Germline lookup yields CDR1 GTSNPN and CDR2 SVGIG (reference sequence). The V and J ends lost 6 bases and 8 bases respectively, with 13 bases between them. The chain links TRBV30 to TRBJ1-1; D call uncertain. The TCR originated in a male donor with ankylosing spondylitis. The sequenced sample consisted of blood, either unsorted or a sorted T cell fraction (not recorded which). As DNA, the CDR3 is TGTGCCTGTACTCCCGCCCCCGAAGCTTTCTTT. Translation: CACTPAPEAFF.